The present T cell receptor (beta chain) was sequenced within a study of shared T cell receptors in the human thymus (dated by TCRdb to about 2021). Concerning the study at large: The study investigated the way shared, self-reactive T-cell receptor alpha chains are produced in the human thymus.

With regard to this clone: Its antigen remains unidentified. Qualities for individual bases were not recorded, and no much larger clone is one base off.

V trim: 3 bases; J trim: 3 bases; unmatched bases: 4. Via the germline V gene (reference sequence), CDR1 is MNHEY and CDR2 SMNVEV. From its cysteine to its phenylalanine, the CDR3 spans 15 amino acids. The DNA shown is the 45-base CDR3, in frame from base 1. Library creation used the immunoSEQ multiplex PCR assay. TCRdb provides this immuneACCESS table in a form limited to in-frame rearrangements. Some clones are lacking; in checked studies, under half of them reflect an unresolved V gene, and why the rest are absent is not known. The sample has some 400,000 clones on record, approximately 95% of them singletons. The ten largest clones represent approximately 0.02% of the sample.

Specimen: thymocytes. The clonotype originates from a human donor. The chain is made from TRBV27 and TRBJ2-7; 11 central nucleotides agree with TRBD1. Read as DNA, the sequence is TGTGCCAGCAGTTTGGACAGGGGGCGCTACTACGAGCAGTACTTC. Its protein is CASSLDRGRYYEQYF.